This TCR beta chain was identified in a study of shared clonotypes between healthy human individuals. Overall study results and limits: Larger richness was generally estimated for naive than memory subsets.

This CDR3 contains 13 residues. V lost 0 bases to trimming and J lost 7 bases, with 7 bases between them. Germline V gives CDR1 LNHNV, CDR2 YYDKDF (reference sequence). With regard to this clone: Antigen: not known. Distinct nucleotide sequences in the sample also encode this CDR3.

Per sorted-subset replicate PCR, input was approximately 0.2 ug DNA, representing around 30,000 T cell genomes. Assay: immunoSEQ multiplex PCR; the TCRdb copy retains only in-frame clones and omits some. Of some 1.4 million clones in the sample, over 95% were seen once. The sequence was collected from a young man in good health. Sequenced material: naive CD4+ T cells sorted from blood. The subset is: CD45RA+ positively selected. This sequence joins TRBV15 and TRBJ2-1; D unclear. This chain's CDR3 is CATSRDLNNEQFF. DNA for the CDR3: TGTGCCACCAGCAGAGATCTGAATAATGAGCAGTTCTTC.